Reported below is one T cell receptor beta chain. The antigen is unknown. These data come from a study of resident and recirculating memory T cells in vitiligo. The germline V gene has CDR1 MDHEN and CDR2 SYDVKM. The CDR3 has 14 residues. Trimming cost V 3 bases and J 4 bases, with 12 bases left between them. Regarding the study as a whole: Different lesions suggested infiltration by different T cell clones. Vitiligo lesions lacked a unique dominant clone, and clonality varied.

Here immunoSEQ multiplex PCR was the method, and the copy in TCRdb shows in-frame clones only, minus some. The sample records 65,000 to 80,000 clones, around 90% being singletons. Input material: blood. The chain employs TRBV28 and TRBJ1-1; the D is unclear. The sequence came from a male donor with vitiligo. The CDR3: CASSLIVTGTEAFF. In DNA, the CDR3 is TGTGCCAGCAGTTTGATCGTCACGGGCACTGAAGCTTTCTTT.